This paragraph covers one TCR beta chain sequence. Its antigen target is currently unknown. Base quality data are lacking; no much larger clone is found one base away. This specimen belongs to a study of T cell responses to AZD1222 COVID-19 vaccine (dated by TCRdb to the early 2020s). Study-wide context: Because spike-specific TCR depth and breadth did not differ between the two schedules, AZD1222 recipients who got a second dose at roughly 4 weeks were pooled with those who got a second dose at roughly 12 weeks. A total of 233 trial participants underwent TCR sequencing, of whom around 210 had received two doses of AZD1222 and 26 had received two doses of the MenACWY control vaccine. Trial participants were enrolled by age into 18-55, 56-69 and 70-plus year subgroups, with about 150, 28 and 57 TCR-sequenced participants respectively. Broad study findings and their caveats: Spike-specific TCR breadth and depth rose significantly after two AZD1222 doses compared with day 0 and with MenACWY recipients. The whole spike protein was spanned by vaccine-associated CD4 TCRs, and dominant responses were seen in regions 160-218 and 743-854. Most participants were white British and females outnumbered males, and the authors suggested that clonal diversity may have been underestimated. Conclusions about previously exposed vaccinees are limited, since just a handful of AZD1222 recipients were seropositive for SARS-CoV-2 at baseline. No day 14 peak-response samples were available, so repertoires were characterized only after the peak T cell response. Nearly half of unique spike-specific TCRs reportedly recognized epitopes outside regions mutated in the B.1.351 and B.1.1.7 variants. The 56-69-year group was small, and its depth increase did not reach significance, likely because of low power.

The label giving this sample's time point can be read as: baseline before first vaccination. Vaccinee samples were obtained from the UK trials COV001 and COV002, which included a single-blind randomized controlled phase 2/3 trial of AZD1222 (ChAdOx1 nCoV-19) in healthy adults. For TCRbeta chain sequencing, PBMC samples were collected from trial participants at day 0 and at day 28 after the second dose. The CDR3 regions of human TCRbeta chains were analyzed by immunosequencing. From the authors' description of their analysis: Repertoire TCRs were matched against a reference library of SARS-CoV-2-specific TCRs generated with the MIRA antigen-specificity platform. Breadth was defined as the fraction of unique TCRs that were SARS-CoV-2-associated, and depth was defined as the fraction of total T cells that were SARS-CoV-2-associated. Using the MIRA data, each spike-specific TCR was mapped to the spike region that the TCR reacts to and placed in a CD4 or CD8 class. Log10-transformed breadth and depth values were compared by one-way ANOVA with Sidak's multiple comparisons tests. What TCRdb holds here is the immuneACCESS table cut down to in-frame rearrangements. Part of the clones is not present; checked against another copy, under half of the missing clones reflect an unresolved V gene, and the others are unexplained. The DNA was the basis for D and trimming; V, J and clone size are from that table. A total of 100,000 to 120,000 clones appear in this sample, around nine tenths of them only once. The top ten clones comprise about 3.3% of the sample.

The receptor was isolated from an adult in good health. The specimen was peripheral blood, collected on day 0 of AZD1222 vaccination.

The CDR3 protein is CAISESGGRGEQPQHF. The DNA sequence reads TGTGCCATCAGTGAGTCGGGGGGGCGAGGGGAACAGCCCCAGCATTTT. The V and J genes are TRBV10-3 and TRBJ1-5; the D gene is perhaps TRBD1, on 6 matching bases. V loses 0 bases of germline sequence and J loses 7 bases, and the interval between the two ends is 16 bases. The CDR3 has 16 amino acids, counting the end cysteine and phenylalanine. The kept DNA is CDR3 alone, 48 bases in frame from the first base. Based on the germline V gene, the CDR1 and CDR2 sequences are ENHRY and SYGVKD.